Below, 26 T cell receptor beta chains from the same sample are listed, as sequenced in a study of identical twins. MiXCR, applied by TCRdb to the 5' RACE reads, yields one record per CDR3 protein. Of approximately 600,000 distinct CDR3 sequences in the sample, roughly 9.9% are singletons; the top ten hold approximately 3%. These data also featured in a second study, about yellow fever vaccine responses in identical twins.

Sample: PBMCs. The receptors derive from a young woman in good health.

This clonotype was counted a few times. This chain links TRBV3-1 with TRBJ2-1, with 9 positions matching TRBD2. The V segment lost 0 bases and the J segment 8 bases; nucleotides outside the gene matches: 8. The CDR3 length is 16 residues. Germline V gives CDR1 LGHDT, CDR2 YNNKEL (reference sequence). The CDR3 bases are TGTGCCAGCAGCCAAGATCGGGCGCGGGAGGGTCATGAGCAGTTCTTC. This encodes CASSQDRAREGHEQFF.

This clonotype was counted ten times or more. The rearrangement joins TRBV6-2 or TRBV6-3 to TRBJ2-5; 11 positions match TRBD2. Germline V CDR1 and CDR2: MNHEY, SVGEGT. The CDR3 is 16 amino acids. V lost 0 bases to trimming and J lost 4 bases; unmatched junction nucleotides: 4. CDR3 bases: TGTGCCAGCAGTTACTCGATTCTAGCGGGAGGAGAGACCCAGTACTTC. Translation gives CASSYSILAGGETQYF.

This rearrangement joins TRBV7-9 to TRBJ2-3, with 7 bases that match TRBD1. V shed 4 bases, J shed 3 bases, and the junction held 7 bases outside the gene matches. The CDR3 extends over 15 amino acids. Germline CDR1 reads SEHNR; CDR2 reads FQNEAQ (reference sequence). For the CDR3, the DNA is TGTGCCAGCAGCTCCACAGGGGTGGTAACAGATACGCAGTATTTT. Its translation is CASSSTGVVTDTQYF.

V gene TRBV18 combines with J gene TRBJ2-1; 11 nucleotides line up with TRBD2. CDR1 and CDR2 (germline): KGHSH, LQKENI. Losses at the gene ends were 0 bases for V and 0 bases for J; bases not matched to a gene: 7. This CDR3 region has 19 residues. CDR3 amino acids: CASSPPTSGSISSYNEQFF. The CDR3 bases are TGTGCCAGCTCACCACCAACTAGCGGGAGTATCTCCTCCTACAATGAGCAGTTCTTC.

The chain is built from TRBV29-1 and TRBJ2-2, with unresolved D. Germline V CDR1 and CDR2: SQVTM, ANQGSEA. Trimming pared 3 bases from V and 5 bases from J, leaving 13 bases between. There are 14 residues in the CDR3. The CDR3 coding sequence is TGCAGCGTTGAGGCGAGCGACGAGACCGGGGAGCTGTTTTTT. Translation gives CSVEASDETGELFF.

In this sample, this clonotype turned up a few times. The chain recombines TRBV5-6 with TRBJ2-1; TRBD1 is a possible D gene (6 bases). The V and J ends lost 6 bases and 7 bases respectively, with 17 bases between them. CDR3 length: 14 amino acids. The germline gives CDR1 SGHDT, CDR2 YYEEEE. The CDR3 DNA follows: TGTGCCAGCACCTCCCTTCGAAGGGGGAATGAGCAGTTCTTC. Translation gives CASTSLRRGNEQFF.

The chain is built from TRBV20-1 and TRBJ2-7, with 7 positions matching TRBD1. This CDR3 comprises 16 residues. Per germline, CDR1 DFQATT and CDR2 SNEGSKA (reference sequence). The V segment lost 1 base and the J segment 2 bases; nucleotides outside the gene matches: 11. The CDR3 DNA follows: TGCAGTGCTAGAGGGACAGGCCTGGGTTCCACCTACGAGCAGTACTTC. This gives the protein CSARGTGLGSTYEQYF.

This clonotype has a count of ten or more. The CDR3 is CASSQEGAAFF. The CDR3 DNA reads TGTGCCAGCAGCCAAGAAGGGGCAGCTTTCTTT. This chain joins TRBV3-1 and TRBJ1-1; D possibly corresponds to TRBD1 (5 bases). The CDR3 contains 11 residues. Germline V gene lookup returns CDR1 LGHDT and CDR2 YNNKEL (reference sequence). V lost 0 bases and J 10 bases, leaving 6 bases between the germline ends.

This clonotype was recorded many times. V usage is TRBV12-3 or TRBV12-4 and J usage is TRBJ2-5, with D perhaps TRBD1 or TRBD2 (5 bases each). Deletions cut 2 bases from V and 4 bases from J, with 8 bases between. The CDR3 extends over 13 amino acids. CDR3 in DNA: TGTGCCAGCAGTTTATCGAGGGGAGAGACCCAGTACTTC. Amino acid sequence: CASSLSRGETQYF.

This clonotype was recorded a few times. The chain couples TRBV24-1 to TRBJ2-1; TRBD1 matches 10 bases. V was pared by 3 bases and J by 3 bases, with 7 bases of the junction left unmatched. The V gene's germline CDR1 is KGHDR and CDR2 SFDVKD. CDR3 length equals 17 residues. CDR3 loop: CATSDAPGQGYYNEQFF. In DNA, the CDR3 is TGTGCCACCAGTGATGCCCCGGGACAGGGGTACTACAATGAGCAGTTCTTC.

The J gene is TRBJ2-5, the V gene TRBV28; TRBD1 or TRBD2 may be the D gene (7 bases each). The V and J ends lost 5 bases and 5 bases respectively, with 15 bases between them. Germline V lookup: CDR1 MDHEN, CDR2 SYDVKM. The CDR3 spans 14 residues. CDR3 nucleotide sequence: TGTGCCAGCAGTCCTCTCAGGGGGGGGGAGACCCAGTACTTC. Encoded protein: CASSPLRGGETQYF.

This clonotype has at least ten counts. The CDR3 spells CASTDGGLPLYGYTF. For the CDR3, the DNA is TGCGCCAGCACCGACGGGGGTCTTCCCCTTTATGGCTACACCTTC. The chain employs TRBV10-2 and TRBJ1-2, with D possibly matching TRBD1 (5 bases). Trimming stripped 7 bases from V and 5 bases from J, with 20 bases between. The CDR3 spans 15 residues. In germline, CDR1 is WSHSY, CDR2 SAAADI.

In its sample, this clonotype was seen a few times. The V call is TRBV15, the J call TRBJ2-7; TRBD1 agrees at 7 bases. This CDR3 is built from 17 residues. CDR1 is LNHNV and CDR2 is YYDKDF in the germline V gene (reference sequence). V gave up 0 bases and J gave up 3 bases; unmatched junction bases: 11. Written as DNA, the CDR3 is TGTGCCACCAGCAGAGATCTCCGCAGGGGGAGTCTCTACGAGCAGTACTTC. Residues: CATSRDLRRGSLYEQYF.

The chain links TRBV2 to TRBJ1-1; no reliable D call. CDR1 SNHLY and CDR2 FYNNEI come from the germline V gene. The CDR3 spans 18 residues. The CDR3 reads CTCSLESGLGGMNTEAFF. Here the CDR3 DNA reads TGTACCTGCAGTTTAGAATCGGGGTTGGGTGGGATGAACACTGAAGCTTTCTTT.

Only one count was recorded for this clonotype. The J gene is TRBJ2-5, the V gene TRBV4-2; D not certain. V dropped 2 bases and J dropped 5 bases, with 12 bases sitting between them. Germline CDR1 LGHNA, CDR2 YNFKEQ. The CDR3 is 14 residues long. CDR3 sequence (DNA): TGTGCCAGCAGCCAACTCTCCTTACGGGAGACCCAGTACTTC. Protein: CASSQLSLRETQYF.

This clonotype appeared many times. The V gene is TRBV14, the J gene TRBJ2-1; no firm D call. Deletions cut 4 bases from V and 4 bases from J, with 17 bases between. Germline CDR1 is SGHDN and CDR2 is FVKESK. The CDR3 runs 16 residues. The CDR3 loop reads CASSPLGSTLYNEQFF. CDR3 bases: TGTGCCAGCAGCCCGCTTGGTAGCACCCTTTACAATGAGCAGTTCTTC. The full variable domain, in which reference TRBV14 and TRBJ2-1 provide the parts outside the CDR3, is EAGVTQFPSHSVIEKGQTVTLRCDPISGHDNLYWYRRVMGKEIKFLLHFVKESKQDESGMPNNRFLAERTGGTYSTLKVQPAELEDSGVYFCASSPLGSTLYNEQFFGPGTRLTVL.

CDR3 sequence (DNA): TGCAGCGCTCGTCGGCGGACAGGAGATTTAGGTTCCTACGAGCAGTACTTC. Translating it yields CSARRRTGDLGSYEQYF. The chain employs TRBV29-1 and TRBJ2-7; 7 nucleotides match TRBD1. The CDR3 is made up of 17 amino acids. Unmatched junction bases numbered 19, after V lost 7 bases and J lost 1 base. CDR1 is SQVTM and CDR2 is ANQGSEA in the germline V gene.

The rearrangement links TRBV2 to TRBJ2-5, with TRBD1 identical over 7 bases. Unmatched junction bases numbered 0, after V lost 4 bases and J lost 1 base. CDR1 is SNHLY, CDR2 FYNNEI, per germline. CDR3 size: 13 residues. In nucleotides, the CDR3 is TGTGCCAGCAGTGGGGACAGCCAAGAGACCCAGTACTTC. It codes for CASSGDSQETQYF.

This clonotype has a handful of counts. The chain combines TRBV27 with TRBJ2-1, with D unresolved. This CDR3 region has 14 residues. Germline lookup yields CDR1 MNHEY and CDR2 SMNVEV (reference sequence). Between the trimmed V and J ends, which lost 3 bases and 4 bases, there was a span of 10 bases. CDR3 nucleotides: TGTGCCAGCAGTTTGAGGCTGGAATACAATGAGCAGTTCTTC. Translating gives CASSLRLEYNEQFF.

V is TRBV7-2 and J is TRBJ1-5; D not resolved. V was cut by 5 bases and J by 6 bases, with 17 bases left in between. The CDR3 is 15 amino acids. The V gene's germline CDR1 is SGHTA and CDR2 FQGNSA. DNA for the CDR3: TGTGCCAGCAGCCCCAGAACCGGGGTAGGTCAGCCCCAGCATTTT. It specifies CASSPRTGVGQPQHF.

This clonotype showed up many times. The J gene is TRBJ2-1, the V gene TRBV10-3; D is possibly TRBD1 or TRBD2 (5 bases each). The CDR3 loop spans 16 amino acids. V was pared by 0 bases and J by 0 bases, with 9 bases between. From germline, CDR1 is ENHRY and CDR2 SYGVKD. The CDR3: CAISESAGSSYNEQFF. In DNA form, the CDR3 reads TGTGCCATCAGTGAGTCCGCAGGGAGCTCCTACAATGAGCAGTTCTTC.

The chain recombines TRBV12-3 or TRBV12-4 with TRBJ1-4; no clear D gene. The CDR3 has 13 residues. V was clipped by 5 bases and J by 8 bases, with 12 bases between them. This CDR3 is CASSSLDREKLFF. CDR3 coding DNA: TGTGCCAGCAGTAGCCTGGATAGAGAAAAACTGTTTTTT.

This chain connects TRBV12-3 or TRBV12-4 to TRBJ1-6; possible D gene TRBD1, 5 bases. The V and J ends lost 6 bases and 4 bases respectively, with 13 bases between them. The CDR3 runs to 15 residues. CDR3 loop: CASSPQAGYNSPLHF. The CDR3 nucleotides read TGTGCCAGCAGCCCCCAAGCAGGGTATAATTCACCCCTCCACTTT.

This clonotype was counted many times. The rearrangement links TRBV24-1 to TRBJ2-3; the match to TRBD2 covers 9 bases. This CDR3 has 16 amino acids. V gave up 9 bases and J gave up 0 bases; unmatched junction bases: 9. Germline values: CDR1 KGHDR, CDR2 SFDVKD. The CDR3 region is CATSIAGVKSTDTQYF. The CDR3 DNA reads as TGTGCCACCTCGATAGCGGGAGTAAAAAGCACAGATACGCAGTATTTT.

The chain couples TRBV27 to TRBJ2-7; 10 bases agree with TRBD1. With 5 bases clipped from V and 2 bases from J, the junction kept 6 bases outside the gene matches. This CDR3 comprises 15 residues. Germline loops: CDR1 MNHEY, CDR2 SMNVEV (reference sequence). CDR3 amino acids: CASSAGTGVTYEQYF. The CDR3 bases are TGTGCCAGCAGTGCCGGGACAGGGGTAACCTACGAGCAGTACTTC.

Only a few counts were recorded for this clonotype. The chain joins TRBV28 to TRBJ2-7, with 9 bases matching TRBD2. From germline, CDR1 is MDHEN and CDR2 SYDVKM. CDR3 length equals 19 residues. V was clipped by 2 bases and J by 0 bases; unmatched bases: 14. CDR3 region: CASSLPWVSGSPSSYEQYF. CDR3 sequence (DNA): TGTGCCAGCAGTTTACCCTGGGTTAGCGGGAGCCCAAGCTCCTACGAGCAGTACTTC. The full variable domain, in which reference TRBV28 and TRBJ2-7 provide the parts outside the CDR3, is DVKVTQSSRYLVKRTGEKVFLECVQDMDHENMFWYRQDPGLGLRLIYFSYDVKMKEKGDIPEGYSVSREKKERFSLILESASTNQTSMYLCASSLPWVSGSPSSYEQYFGPGTRLTVT.